A single count supports the clone carrying this T cell receptor beta chain. This entry comes from a study of vaccination and CD4 T cells after COVID-19. TCRdb re-derived calls from the PCR reads in MiXCR, one entry per CDR3 protein. The repertoire holds about 19,000 distinct CDR3 sequences, with roughly 60% as singletons. The sample here was CD4+ T cells from blood, taken after SARS-CoV-2 vaccination. The clonotype was recovered from a human donor who had recovered from COVID-19.

The CDR3 region is CASSLGTGGYGYTF. The CDR3 DNA reads TGTGCCAGCTCCCTCGGGACAGGCGGCTATGGCTACACCTTC. The chain couples TRBV18 to TRBJ1-2; 8 nucleotides agree with TRBD1. The CDR3 is made up of 14 amino acids. Germline V gene data show CDR1 as KGHSH and CDR2 as LQKENI. The trim removed 6 bases at V and 4 bases at J, leaving 7 bases unmatched.